The 18 T cell receptor beta chains presented below share a single source sample, sequenced in a study of T cell responses to AZD1222 COVID-19 vaccine. Assay used: immunoSEQ multiplex PCR; TCRdb lists only in-frame clones, some missing. This sample has about 72,000 clones; roughly 84% occur once, and the top ten carry 20% to 30%. This material consisted of peripheral blood, taken on day 0 of AZD1222 vaccination. These receptor sequences come from an adult in good health.

The chain links TRBV27 to TRBJ2-7, with 9 bases that match TRBD1. Per germline, CDR1 MNHEY and CDR2 SMNVEV (reference sequence). After removal of 5 bases from V and 5 bases from J, the junction contained 10 bases not matched to a gene. This CDR3 is 15 amino acids long. CDR3 sequence reads: CASSVPGQGFHEQYF. The CDR3 coding sequence is TGTGCCAGCAGTGTACCGGGACAGGGATTCCACGAGCAGTACTTC.

This clone was detected a few times. This chain uses TRBV27 with TRBJ1-5; 9 bases are shared with TRBD1. Trimming removed 8 bases from V and 6 bases from J; junction bases left unmatched: 8. Per the germline V gene, CDR1 is MNHEY and CDR2 is SMNVEV (reference sequence). This CDR3 spans 14 amino acids. The CDR3 protein is CASGPGQGFQPQHF. In DNA form, the CDR3 reads TGTGCCAGCGGGCCGGGACAGGGTTTTCAGCCCCAGCATTTT.

This chain uses TRBV6-2 or TRBV6-3 with TRBJ1-1; a possible D gene is TRBD1 (6 bases). The V and J ends lost 0 bases and 1 base respectively, with 12 bases between them. The CDR3 loop spans 16 amino acids. CDR1 is MNHEY and CDR2 is SVGEGT in the germline V gene. The CDR3 is CASSYSKRRGNTEAFF. In DNA form, the CDR3 reads TGTGCCAGCAGTTACTCGAAGCGCAGGGGGAACACTGAAGCTTTCTTT.

V usage is TRBV4-1 and J usage is TRBJ1-1; 12 bases match TRBD1. The CDR3 is 18 amino acids. Germline CDR1 MGHRA, CDR2 YSYEKL. The J segment lost 2 bases and the V segment lost 1 base, leaving 8 bases of the junction unmatched. The CDR3 loop reads CASSQGGQGALKNTEAFF. CDR3 nucleotides: TGCGCCAGCAGCCAAGGGGGACAGGGGGCACTGAAAAACACTGAAGCTTTCTTT.

V is TRBV2 and J is TRBJ2-5; 8 bases line up with TRBD1. The CDR3 extends over 16 amino acids. The trim removed 6 bases at V and 5 bases at J, leaving 14 bases unmatched. Germline CDR1 reads SNHLY; CDR2 reads FYNNEI. CDR3 amino acids: CASRPRGLSSLETQYF. CDR3 bases: TGTGCCAGCAGACCCAGGGGGCTTTCTTCCCTGGAGACCCAGTACTTC.

The chain links TRBV3-1 (or the pseudogene TRBV3-2) to TRBJ1-4, with D possibly matching TRBD1 (6 bases). The V end lost 6 bases, the J end lost 3 bases, and 11 bases lay between the germline ends. The CDR3 contains 14 residues. The germline V gene has CDR1 LGHDT and CDR2 YNNKEL (reference sequence). Here the CDR3 DNA reads TGTGCCAGCAGTCTAAGGGGGGCTAATGAAAAACTGTTTTTT. It codes for CASSLRGANEKLFF.

The rearrangement uses TRBV6-6 and TRBJ1-6, with D possibly matching TRBD1 (5 bases). Germline assignment: CDR1 MNHNY and CDR2 SVGAGI (reference sequence). Trimming left V 7 bases short and J 11 bases short, with 12 bases between. The CDR3 runs to 12 residues. The CDR3 sequence is CASTDKGAPLHF. DNA of the CDR3: TGTGCCAGCACCGACAAAGGGGCACCCCTCCACTTT.

The V and J genes are TRBV7-9 and TRBJ2-7; 8 bases agree with TRBD1. CDR3 length: 13 amino acids. Germline V gene sequence: CDR1 SEHNR, CDR2 FQNEAQ (reference sequence). Trimming at V came to 5 bases and at J to 7 bases, leaving 7 bases not matched to a gene. The CDR3 reads CASSKSGTGEQYF. DNA for the CDR3: TGTGCCAGCAGCAAGTCCGGGACAGGAGAGCAGTACTTC.

The V and J genes are TRBV2 and TRBJ2-7; D is unresolved. CDR1 and CDR2 (germline): SNHLY, FYNNEI. Between the trimmed V and J ends, which lost 5 bases and 4 bases, there was a span of 9 bases. This CDR3 region has 12 residues. The CDR3 spells CASSSVLYEQYF. CDR3 sequence (DNA): TGTGCCAGCAGTTCTGTGCTATACGAGCAGTACTTC. The full variable domain, rest sourced from reference TRBV2 and TRBJ2-7, is EPEVTQTPSHQVTQMGQEVILRCVPISNHLYFYWYRQILGQKVEFLVSFYNNEISEKSEIFDDQFSVERPDGSNFTLKIRSTKLEDSAMYFCASSSVLYEQYFGPGTRLTVT.

This clone is a singleton in its sample. This sequence joins TRBV30 and TRBJ2-3; TRBD2 matches at 7 bases. J gave up 0 bases and V 0 bases, and 6 bases lay outside the gene matches. From germline, CDR1 is GTSNPN and CDR2 SVGIG (reference sequence). This CDR3 is 16 amino acids long. The CDR3 here is CAWSVSASGSTDTQYF. The CDR3 DNA reads as TGTGCCTGGAGTGTATCGGCTAGCGGTAGCACAGATACGCAGTATTTT.

The chain uses TRBV7-6 and TRBJ2-2, with 7 bases matching TRBD2. V lost 4 bases to trimming and J lost 1 base; unmatched junction nucleotides: 6. Germline assignment: CDR1 SGHVS and CDR2 FNYEAQ. The CDR3 has 16 residues. The CDR3 bases are TGTGCCAGCAGCTCCTTGGGAGGGCGGAACACCGGGGAGCTGTTTTTT. Protein product: CASSSLGGRNTGELFF.

The CDR3 bases are TGTGCCCCCCGCAGGATCAATCAGCCCCAGCATTTT. The encoded protein is CAPRRINQPQHF. The J gene is TRBJ1-5, the V gene TRBV5-5; D is ambiguous. The CDR3 is made up of 12 amino acids. Germline CDR1 and CDR2: SGHKS and YYEKEE (reference sequence). V lost 10 bases, J lost 3 bases, and 11 bases lay in between. Supplemented by reference TRBV5-5 and TRBJ1-5, the full variable domain reads DAGVTQSPTHLIKTRGQQVTLRCSPISGHKSVSWYQQVLGQGPQFIFQYYEKEERGRGNFPDRFSARQFPNYSSELNVNALLLGDSALYLCAPRRINQPQHFGDGTRLSIL.

The V call is TRBV18, the J call TRBJ1-2; D ambiguous. Germline lookup yields CDR1 KGHSH and CDR2 LQKENI. With 3 bases removed from V and 0 bases from J, the gap between germline ends came to 11 bases. The CDR3 has 15 residues. The CDR3 sequence is CASSPGRPPNYGYTF. Here the CDR3 DNA reads TGTGCCAGCTCACCGGGGAGGCCTCCTAACTATGGCTACACCTTC.

The chain links TRBV6-2 or TRBV6-3 to TRBJ2-7, with D perhaps being TRBD1 or TRBD2 (6 bases each). Per the germline V gene, CDR1 is MNHEY and CDR2 is SVGEGT. CDR3 length: 14 residues. Trimming pared 2 bases from V and 2 bases from J, leaving 10 bases between. This CDR3 reads CASSYLEGAYEQYF. In DNA form, the CDR3 reads TGTGCCAGCAGTTACCTGGAGGGGGCCTACGAGCAGTACTTC.

The rearrangement uses TRBV5-8 and TRBJ1-2; D gene ambiguous. Per germline, CDR1 SGHTS and CDR2 YDEGEE. CDR3 length equals 10 residues. Trimming pared 7 bases from V and 4 bases from J, leaving 5 bases between. CDR3 loop: CASGLYGYTF. As DNA, the CDR3 is TGTGCCAGCGGGCTCTATGGCTACACCTTC.

V is TRBV6-5 and J is TRBJ1-3; no reliable D call. From germline, CDR1 is MNHEY and CDR2 SVGAGI. The CDR3 sequence is 12 residues long. V was pared by 7 bases and J by 2 bases, with 6 bases between. Written as DNA, the CDR3 is TGTGCCAGCAAAGGGCCTGGAAACACCATATATTTT. It is translated as CASKGPGNTIYF.

The chain combines TRBV30 with TRBJ1-1; 7 bases are shared with TRBD1. Germline CDR1 and CDR2: GTSNPN and SVGIG (reference sequence). Germline trimming cut 3 bases from V and 4 bases from J; bases unmatched to any gene: 5. The CDR3 contains 13 residues. CDR3 loop: CAWRLRQGTEAFF. CDR3 sequence (DNA): TGTGCCTGGAGATTAAGACAGGGCACTGAAGCTTTCTTT.

V usage is TRBV2 and J usage is TRBJ1-1; D remains unclear. Trimming cost V 5 bases and J 10 bases, with 17 bases left between them. CDR1 and CDR2 from the germline V gene are SNHLY and FYNNEI. This CDR3 is 13 amino acids long. CDR3 nucleotides: TGTGCCAGCAGTCTGGGAAGGGCCGGAGGAGCTTTCTTT. Translation gives CASSLGRAGGAFF.